This T cell receptor beta chain is drawn from a study of CD4+ T cells in melanoma. Concerning this clone: As yet, its antigen is unknown.

The method was immunoSEQ multiplex PCR; TCRdb's version includes in-frame clones alone and lacks a portion of them. The data contain 15,000 to 20,000 clones, approximately 84% of them seen just once; the ten biggest clones take up approximately 5.1%. Overall study findings and caveats: Reportedly, melanoma neoantigen-specific CD4+ T cells showed varied differentiation states. A reported correlation linked neoantigen-specific CD4+ T cells to CD8+, macrophage and B cell function.

The TCR originated in a human donor with melanoma. Source material: cells from a culture (not recorded whether cultured in vitro).

The CDR3 nucleotides read TGCGCCAGCAGCCATCCTTTTGGGGAGGGGGACGTTGAAAAGCAGTACTTC. Protein: CASSHPFGEGDVEKQYF. The chain is built from TRBV4-1 and TRBJ2-7, with D perhaps matching TRBD2 (7 bases). The germline V gene has CDR1 MGHRA and CDR2 YSYEKL. The V and J ends lost 3 bases and 8 bases respectively, with 26 bases between them. The CDR3 is made up of 17 amino acids.